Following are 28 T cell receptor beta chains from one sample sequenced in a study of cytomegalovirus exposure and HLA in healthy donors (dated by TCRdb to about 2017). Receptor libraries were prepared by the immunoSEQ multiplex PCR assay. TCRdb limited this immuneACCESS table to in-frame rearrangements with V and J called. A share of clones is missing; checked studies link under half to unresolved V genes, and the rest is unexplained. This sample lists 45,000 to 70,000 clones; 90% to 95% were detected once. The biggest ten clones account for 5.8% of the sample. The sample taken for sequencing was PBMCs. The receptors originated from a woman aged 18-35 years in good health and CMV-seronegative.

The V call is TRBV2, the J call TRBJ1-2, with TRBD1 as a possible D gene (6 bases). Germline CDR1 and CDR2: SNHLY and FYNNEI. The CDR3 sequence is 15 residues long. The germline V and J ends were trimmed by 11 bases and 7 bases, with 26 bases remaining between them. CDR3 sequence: CAVMGAPRPIVGYTF. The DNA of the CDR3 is TGTGCCGTTATGGGGGCCCCGCGCCCTATTGTTGGCTACACCTTC.

The CDR3 DNA follows: TGTGCCAGCAGCTTCCCTAGCGGGAGGCCCTACAATGAGCAGTTCTTC. Translation gives CASSFPSGRPYNEQFF. The V gene is TRBV7-9, the J gene TRBJ2-1; 11 positions match TRBD2. The CDR3 consists of 16 residues. Germline CDR1 is SEHNR and CDR2 is FQNEAQ (reference sequence). V lost 3 bases and J lost 2; bases outside the gene matches: 3.

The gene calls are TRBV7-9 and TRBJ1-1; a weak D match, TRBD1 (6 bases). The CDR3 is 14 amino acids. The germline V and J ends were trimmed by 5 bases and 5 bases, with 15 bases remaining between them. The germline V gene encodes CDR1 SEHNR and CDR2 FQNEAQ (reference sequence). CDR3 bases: TGTGCCAGCAGCCGAGGACAGTACGGGACTGAAGCTTTCTTT. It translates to CASSRGQYGTEAFF.

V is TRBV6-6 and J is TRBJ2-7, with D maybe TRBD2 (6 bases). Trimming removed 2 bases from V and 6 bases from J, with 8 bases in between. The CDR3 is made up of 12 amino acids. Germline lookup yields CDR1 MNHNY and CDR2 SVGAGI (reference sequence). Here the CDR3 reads CASSYGGVEQYF. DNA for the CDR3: TGTGCCAGCAGTTACGGAGGGGTCGAGCAGTACTTC.

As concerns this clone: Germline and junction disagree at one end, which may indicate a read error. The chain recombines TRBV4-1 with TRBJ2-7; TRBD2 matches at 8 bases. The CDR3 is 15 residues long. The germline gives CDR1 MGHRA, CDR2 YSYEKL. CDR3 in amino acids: CASSHPGGASNEQYF. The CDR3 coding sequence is TGCGCCAGCAGCCATCCCGGGGGGGCCTCCAACGAGCAGTACTTC.

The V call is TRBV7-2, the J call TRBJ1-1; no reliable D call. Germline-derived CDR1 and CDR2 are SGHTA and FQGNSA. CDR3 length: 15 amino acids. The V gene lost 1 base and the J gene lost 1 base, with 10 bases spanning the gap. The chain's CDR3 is CASSLEVQRNTEAFF. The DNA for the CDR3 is TGTGCCAGCAGCTTAGAGGTCCAGCGGAACACTGAAGCTTTCTTT.

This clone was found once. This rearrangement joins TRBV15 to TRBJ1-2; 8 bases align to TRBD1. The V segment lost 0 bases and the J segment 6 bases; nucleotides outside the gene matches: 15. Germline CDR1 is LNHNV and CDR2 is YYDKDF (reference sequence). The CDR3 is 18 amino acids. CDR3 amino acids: CATSRDLGQAYTHDGYTF. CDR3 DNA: TGTGCCACCAGCAGAGATCTGGGACAGGCGTATACGCACGATGGCTACACCTTC. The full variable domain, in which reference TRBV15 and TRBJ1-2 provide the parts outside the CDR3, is DAMVIQNPRYQVTQFGKPVTLSCSQTLNHNVMYWYQQKSSQAPKLLFHYYDKDFNNEADTPDNFQSRRPNTSFCFLDIRSPGLGDTAMYLCATSRDLGQAYTHDGYTFGSGTRLTVV.

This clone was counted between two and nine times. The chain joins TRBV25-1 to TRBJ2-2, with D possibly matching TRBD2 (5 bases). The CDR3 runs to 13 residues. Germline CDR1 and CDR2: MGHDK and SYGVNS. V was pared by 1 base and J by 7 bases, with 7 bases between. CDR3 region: CASSESRDGELFF. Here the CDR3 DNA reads TGTGCCAGCAGTGAATCTCGGGACGGGGAGCTGTTTTTT.

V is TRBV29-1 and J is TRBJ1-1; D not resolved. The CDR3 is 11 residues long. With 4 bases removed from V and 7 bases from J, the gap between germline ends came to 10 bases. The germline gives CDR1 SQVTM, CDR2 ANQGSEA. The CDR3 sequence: CSVAPGIEAFF. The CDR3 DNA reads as TGCAGCGTTGCCCCGGGAATTGAAGCTTTCTTT.

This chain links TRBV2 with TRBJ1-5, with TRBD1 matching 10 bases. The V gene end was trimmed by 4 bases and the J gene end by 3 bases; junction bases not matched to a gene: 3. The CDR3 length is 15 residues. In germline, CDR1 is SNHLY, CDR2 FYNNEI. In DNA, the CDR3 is TGTGCCAGCAGTGTGGGACAGGGGTACAATCAGCCCCAGCATTTT. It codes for CASSVGQGYNQPQHF.

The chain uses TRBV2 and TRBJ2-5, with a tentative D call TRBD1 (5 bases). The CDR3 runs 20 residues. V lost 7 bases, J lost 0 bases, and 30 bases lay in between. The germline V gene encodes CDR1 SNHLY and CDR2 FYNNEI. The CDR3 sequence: CASKTSFGKNERTHQETQYF. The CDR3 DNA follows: TGTGCCAGCAAAACCTCATTTGGAAAAAATGAAAGGACACACCAAGAGACCCAGTACTTC.

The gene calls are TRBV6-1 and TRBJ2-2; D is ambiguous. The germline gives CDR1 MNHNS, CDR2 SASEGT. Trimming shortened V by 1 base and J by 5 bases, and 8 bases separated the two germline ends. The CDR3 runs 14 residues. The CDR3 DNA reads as TGTGCCAGCAGTGAAGAACACCTTACCGGGGAGCTGTTTTTT. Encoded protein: CASSEEHLTGELFF.

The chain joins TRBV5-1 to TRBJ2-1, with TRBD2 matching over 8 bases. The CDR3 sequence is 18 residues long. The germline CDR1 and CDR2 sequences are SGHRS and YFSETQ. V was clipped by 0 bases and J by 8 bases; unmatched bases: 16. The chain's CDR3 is CASSLGVSGGLAVDEQFF. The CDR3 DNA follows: TGCGCCAGCAGCTTGGGAGTCTCGGGTGGACTAGCTGTCGATGAGCAGTTCTTC. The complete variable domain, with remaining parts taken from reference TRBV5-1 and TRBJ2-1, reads KAGVTQTPRYLIKTRGQQVTLSCSPISGHRSVSWYQQTPGQGLQFLFEYFSETQRNKGNFPGRFSGRQFSNSRSEMNVSTLELGDSALYLCASSLGVSGGLAVDEQFFGPGTRLTVL.

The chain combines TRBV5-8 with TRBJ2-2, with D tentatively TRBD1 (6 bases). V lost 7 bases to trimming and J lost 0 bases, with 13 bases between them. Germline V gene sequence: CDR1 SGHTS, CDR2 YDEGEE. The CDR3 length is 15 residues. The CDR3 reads CASLTGQTNTGELFF. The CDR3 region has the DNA TGTGCCAGCCTAACAGGACAGACGAACACCGGGGAGCTGTTTTTT.

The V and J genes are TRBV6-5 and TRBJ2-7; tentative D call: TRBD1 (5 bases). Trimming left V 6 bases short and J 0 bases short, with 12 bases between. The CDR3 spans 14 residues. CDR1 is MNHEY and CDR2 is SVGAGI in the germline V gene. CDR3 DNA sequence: TGTGCCAGCAGCCCGACAGTAGGCTCCTACGAGCAGTACGTC. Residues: CASSPTVGSYEQYV.

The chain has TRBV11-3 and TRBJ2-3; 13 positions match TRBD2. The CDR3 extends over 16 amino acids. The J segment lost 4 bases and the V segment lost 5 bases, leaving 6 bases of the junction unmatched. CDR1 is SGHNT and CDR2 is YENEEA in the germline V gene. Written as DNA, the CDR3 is TGTGCCAGCAGCCCAGGACTAGCGGGGGCGGCAGATACGCAGTATTTT. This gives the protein CASSPGLAGAADTQYF.

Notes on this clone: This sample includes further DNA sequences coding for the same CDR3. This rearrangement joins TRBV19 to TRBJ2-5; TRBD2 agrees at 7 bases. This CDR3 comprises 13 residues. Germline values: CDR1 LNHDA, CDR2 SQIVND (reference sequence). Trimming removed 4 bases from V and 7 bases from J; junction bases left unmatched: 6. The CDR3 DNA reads TGTGCCAGTAGTACCGGACTAGGCGGGACCCAGTACTTC. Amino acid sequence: CASSTGLGGTQYF.

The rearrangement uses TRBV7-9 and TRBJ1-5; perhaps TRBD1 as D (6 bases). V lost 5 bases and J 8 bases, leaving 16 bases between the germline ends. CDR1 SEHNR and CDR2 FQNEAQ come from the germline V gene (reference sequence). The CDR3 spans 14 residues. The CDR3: CASSKAGTREPQHF. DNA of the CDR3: TGTGCCAGCAGCAAAGCCGGGACACGGGAGCCCCAGCATTTT. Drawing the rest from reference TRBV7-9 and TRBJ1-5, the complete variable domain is DTGVSQNPRHKITKRGQNVTFRCDPISEHNRLYWYRQTLGQGPEFLTYFQNEAQLEKSRLLSDRFSAERPKGSFSTLEIQRTEQGDSAMYLCASSKAGTREPQHFGDGTRLSIL.

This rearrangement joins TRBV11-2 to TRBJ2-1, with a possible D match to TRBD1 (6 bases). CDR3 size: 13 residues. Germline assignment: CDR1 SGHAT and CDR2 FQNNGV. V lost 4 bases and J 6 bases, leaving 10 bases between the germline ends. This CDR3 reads CASSWGQPNEQFF. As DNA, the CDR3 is TGTGCCAGCAGCTGGGGACAACCCAATGAGCAGTTCTTC. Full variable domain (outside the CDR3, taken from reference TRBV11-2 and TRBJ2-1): EAGVAQSPRYKIIEKRQSVAFWCNPISGHATLYWYQQILGQGPKLLIQFQNNGVVDDSQLPKDRFSAERLKGVDSTLKIQPAKLEDSAVYLCASSWGQPNEQFFGPGTRLTVL.

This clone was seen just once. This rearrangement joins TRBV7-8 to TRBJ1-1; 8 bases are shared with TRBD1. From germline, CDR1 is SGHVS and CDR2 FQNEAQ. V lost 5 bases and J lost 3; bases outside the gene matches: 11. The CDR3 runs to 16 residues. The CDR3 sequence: CASSLMAGGLHTEAFF. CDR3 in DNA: TGTGCCAGCAGCCTGATGGCAGGGGGCTTGCACACTGAAGCTTTCTTT.

The CDR3 coding sequence is TGTGCCAGCAGTTCGGGACAGCCCCCGCACATTCAGTACTTC. This sequence encodes CASSSGQPPHIQYF. V gene TRBV6-5 combines with J gene TRBJ2-4, with 7 bases that match TRBD1. This CDR3 spans 14 amino acids. Trimming cost V 4 bases and J 8 bases; bases outside gene matches: 8. The germline V gene encodes CDR1 MNHEY and CDR2 SVGAGI.

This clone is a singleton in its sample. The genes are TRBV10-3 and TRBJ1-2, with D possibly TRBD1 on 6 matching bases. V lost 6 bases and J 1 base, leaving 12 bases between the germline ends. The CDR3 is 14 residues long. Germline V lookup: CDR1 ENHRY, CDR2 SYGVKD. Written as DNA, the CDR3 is TGTGCCATCAGCAGAAGGACAGATAACTATGGCTACACCTTC. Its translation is CAISRRTDNYGYTF.

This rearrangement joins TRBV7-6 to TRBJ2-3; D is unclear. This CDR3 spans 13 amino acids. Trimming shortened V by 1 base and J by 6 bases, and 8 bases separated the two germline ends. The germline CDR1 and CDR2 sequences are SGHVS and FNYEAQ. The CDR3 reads CASSLVFGDTQYF. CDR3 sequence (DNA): TGTGCCAGCAGCTTAGTCTTCGGGGATACGCAGTATTTT.

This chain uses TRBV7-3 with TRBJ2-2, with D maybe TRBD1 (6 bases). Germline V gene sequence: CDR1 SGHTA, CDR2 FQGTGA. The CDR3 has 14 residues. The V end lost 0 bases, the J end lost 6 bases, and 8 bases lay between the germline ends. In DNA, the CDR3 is TGTGCCAGCAGCTTAACGGGGGCCCCCGGGGAGCTGTTTTTT. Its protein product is CASSLTGAPGELFF.

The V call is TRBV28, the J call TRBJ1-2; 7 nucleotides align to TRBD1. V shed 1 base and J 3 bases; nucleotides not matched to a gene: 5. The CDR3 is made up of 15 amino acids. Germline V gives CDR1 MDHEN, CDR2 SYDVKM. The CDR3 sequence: CASSLSVRGDYGYTF. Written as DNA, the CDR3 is TGTGCCAGCAGTTTATCGGTCAGGGGGGACTATGGCTACACCTTC.

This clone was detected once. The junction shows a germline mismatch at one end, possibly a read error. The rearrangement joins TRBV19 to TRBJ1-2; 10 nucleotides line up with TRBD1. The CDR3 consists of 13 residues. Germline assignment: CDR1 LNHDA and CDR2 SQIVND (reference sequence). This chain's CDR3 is CASSIDGTGELVF. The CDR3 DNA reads TGTGCCAGTAGTATAGACGGGACAGGGGAGTTGGTTTTC.

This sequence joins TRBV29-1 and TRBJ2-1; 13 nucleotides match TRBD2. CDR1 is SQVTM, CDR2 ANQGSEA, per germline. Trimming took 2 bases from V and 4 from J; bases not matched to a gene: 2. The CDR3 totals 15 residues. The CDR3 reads CSVEPLAGGYNEQFF. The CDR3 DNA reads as TGCAGCGTTGAACCACTAGCGGGGGGGTACAATGAGCAGTTCTTC.

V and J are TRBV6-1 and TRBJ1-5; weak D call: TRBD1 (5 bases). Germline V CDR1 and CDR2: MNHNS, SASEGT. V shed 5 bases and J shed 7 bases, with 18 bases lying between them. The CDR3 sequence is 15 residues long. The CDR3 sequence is CASSPQTGPGQPQHF. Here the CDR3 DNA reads TGTGCCAGCAGTCCACAAACAGGTCCCGGGCAGCCCCAGCATTTT.